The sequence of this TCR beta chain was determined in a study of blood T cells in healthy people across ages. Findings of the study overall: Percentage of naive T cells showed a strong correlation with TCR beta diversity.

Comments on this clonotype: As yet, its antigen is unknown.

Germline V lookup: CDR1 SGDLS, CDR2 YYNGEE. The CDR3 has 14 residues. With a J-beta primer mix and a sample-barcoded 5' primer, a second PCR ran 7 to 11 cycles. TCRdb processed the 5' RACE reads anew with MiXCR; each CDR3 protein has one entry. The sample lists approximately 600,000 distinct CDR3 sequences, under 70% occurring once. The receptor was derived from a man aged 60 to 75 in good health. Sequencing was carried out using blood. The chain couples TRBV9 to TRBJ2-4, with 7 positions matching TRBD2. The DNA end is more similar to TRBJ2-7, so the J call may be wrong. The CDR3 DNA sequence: TGTGCCAGCAGCGTAGCGCCGGGAGGCTACGAGCAGTACTTC. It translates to CASSVAPGGYEQYF.